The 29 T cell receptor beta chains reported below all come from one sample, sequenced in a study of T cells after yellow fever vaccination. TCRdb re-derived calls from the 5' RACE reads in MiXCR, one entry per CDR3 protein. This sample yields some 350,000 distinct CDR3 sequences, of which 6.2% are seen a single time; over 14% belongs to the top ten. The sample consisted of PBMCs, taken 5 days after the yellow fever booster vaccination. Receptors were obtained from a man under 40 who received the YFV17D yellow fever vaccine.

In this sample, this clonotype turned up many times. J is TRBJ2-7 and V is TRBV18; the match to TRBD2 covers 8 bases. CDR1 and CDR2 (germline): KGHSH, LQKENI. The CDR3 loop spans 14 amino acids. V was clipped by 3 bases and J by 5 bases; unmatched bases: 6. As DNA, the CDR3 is TGTGCCAGCTCACCCCAGGGACTAGTAAACGAGCAGTACTTC. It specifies CASSPQGLVNEQYF.

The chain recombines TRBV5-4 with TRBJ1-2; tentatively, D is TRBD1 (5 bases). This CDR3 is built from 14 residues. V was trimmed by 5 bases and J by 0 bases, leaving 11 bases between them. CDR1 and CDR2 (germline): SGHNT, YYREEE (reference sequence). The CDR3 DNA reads TGTGCCAGCAGGGTCCGGACAACTAACTATGGCTACACCTTC. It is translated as CASRVRTTNYGYTF.

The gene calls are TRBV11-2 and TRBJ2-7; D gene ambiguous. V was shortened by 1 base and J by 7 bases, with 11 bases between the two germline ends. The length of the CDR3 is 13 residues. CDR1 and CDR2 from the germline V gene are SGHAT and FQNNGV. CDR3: CASSLGFSEEQYF. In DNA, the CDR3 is TGTGCCAGCAGCTTAGGTTTTTCGGAAGAGCAGTACTTC. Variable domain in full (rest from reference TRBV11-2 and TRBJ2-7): EAGVAQSPRYKIIEKRQSVAFWCNPISGHATLYWYQQILGQGPKLLIQFQNNGVVDDSQLPKDRFSAERLKGVDSTLKIQPAKLEDSAVYLCASSLGFSEEQYFGPGTRLTVT.

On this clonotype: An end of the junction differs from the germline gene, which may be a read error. The CDR3 DNA reads TGTGCTAGCAGCTTAGGACTAGCGACCTCAGAGACCCAGTACTTC. This gives the protein CASSLGLATSETQYF. The chain has TRBV7-7 and TRBJ2-5, with 9 positions matching TRBD2. CDR3 length equals 15 residues. Germline loops: CDR1 SSHAT, CDR2 FNYEAQ (reference sequence).

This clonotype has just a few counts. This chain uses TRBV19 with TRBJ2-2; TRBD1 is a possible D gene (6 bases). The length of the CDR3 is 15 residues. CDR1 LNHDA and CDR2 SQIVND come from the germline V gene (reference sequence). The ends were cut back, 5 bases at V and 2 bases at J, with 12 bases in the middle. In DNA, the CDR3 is TGTGCCAGTAGTCCCTCCAGGGGTAACACCGGGGAGCTGTTTTTT. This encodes CASSPSRGNTGELFF.

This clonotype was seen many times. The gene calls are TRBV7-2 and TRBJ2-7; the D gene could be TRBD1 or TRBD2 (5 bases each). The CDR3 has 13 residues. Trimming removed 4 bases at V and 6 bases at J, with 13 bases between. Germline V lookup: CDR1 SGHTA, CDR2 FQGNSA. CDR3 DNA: TGTGCCAGCAGCTCAGGCAAGGGGAGCGAGCAGTACTTC. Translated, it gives CASSSGKGSEQYF. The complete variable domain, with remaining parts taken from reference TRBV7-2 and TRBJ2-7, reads GAGVSQSPSNKVTEKGKDVELRCDPISGHTALYWYRQSLGQGLEFLIYFQGNSAPDKSGLPSDRFSAERTGGSVSTLTIQRTQQEDSAVYLCASSSGKGSEQYFGPGTRLTVT.

CDR3 loop: CASSPDFSSYNEQFF. As DNA, the CDR3 is TGTGCCAGCAGCCCCGACTTCTCTTCTTACAATGAGCAGTTCTTC. This chain uses TRBV11-2 with TRBJ2-1; no reliable D call. V was shortened by 5 bases and J by 4 bases, with 15 bases between the two germline ends. Germline V CDR1 and CDR2: SGHAT, FQNNGV. The length of the CDR3 is 15 residues. Complete variable domain (other parts from reference TRBV11-2 and TRBJ2-1): EAGVAQSPRYKIIEKRQSVAFWCNPISGHATLYWYQQILGQGPKLLIQFQNNGVVDDSQLPKDRFSAERLKGVDSTLKIQPAKLEDSAVYLCASSPDFSSYNEQFFGPGTRLTVL.

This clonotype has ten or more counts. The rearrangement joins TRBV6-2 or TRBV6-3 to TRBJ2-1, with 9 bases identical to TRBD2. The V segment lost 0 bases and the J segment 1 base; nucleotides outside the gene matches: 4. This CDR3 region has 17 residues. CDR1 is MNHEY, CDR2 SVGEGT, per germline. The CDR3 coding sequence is TGTGCCAGCAGTTACTCAACTAGCGGGCGGTCCTACAATGAGCAGTTCTTC. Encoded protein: CASSYSTSGRSYNEQFF.

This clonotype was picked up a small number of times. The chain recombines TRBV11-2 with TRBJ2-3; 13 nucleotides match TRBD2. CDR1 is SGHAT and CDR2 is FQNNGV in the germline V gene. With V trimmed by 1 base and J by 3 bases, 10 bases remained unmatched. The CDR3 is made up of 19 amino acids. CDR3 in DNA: TGTGCCAGCAGCTTAGGGACGGGACTAGCGGGACCGAGAACAGATACGCAGTATTTT. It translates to CASSLGTGLAGPRTDTQYF.

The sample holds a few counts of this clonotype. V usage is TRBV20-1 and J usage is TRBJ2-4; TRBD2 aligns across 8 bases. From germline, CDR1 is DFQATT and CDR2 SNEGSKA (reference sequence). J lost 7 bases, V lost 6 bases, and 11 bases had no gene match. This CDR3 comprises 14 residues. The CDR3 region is CSAWPGGSVNIQYF. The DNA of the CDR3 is TGCAGTGCATGGCCGGGAGGGAGCGTCAACATTCAGTACTTC.

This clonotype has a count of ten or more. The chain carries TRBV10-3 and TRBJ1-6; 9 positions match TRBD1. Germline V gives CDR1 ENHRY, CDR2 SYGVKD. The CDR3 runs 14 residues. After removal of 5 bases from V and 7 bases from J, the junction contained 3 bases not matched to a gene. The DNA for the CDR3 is TGTGCCATCAGTAAGGGGACAGGGAATTCACCCCTCCACTTT. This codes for CAISKGTGNSPLHF.

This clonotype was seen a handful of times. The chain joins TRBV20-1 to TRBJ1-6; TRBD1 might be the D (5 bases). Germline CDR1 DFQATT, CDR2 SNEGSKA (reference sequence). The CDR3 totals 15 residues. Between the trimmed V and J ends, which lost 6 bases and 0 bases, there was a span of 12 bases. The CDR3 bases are TGCAGTGCCAACCGGGACCGCTCCTATAATTCACCCCTCCACTTT. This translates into CSANRDRSYNSPLHF.

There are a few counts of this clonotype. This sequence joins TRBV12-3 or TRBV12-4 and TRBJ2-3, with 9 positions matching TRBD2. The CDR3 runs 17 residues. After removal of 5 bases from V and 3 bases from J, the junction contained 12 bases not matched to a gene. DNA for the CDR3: TGTGCCAGCAGTCCCTGGGGTAGCGGGAGAGGTACAGATACGCAGTATTTT. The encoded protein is CASSPWGSGRGTDTQYF.

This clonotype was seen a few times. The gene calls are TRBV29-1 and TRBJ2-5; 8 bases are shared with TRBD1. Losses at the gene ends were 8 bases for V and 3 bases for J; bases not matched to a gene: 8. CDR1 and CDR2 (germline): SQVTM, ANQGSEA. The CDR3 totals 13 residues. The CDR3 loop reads CSTLRGREETQYF. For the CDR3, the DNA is TGCAGCACACTCAGGGGGCGCGAAGAGACCCAGTACTTC.

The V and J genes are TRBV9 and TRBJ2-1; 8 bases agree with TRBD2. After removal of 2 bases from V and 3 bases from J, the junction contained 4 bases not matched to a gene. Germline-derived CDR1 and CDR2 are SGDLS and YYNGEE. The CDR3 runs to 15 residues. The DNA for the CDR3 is TGTGCCAGCAGCGTGACTAGCGATTACTACAATGAGCAGTTCTTC. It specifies CASSVTSDYYNEQFF.

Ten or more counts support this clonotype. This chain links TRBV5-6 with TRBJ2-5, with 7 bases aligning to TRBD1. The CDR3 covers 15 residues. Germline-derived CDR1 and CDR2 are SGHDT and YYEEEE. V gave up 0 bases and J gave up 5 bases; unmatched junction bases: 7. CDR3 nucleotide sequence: TGTGCCAGCAGCTTGGAGTTCGGGACAGTCGAGACCCAGTACTTC. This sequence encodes CASSLEFGTVETQYF. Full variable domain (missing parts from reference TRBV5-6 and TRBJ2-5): DAGVTQSPTHLIKTRGQQVTLRCSPKSGHDTVSWYQQALGQGPQFIFQYYEEEERQRGNFPDRFSGHQFPNYSSELNVNALLLGDSALYLCASSLEFGTVETQYFGPGTRLLVL.

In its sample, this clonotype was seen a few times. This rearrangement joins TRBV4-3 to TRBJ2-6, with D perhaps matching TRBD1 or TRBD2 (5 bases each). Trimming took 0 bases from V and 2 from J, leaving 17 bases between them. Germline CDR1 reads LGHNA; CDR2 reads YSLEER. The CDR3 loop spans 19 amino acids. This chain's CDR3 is CASSQDRGGLGAGANVLTF. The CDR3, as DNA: TGCGCCAGCAGCCAAGATCGTGGGGGATTAGGGGCTGGGGCCAACGTCCTGACTTTC.

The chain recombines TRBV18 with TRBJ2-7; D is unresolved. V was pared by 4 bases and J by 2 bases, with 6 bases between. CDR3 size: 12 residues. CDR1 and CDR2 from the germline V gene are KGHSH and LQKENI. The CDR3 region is CASSRATYEQYF. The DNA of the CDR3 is TGTGCCAGCTCACGGGCCACCTACGAGCAGTACTTC.

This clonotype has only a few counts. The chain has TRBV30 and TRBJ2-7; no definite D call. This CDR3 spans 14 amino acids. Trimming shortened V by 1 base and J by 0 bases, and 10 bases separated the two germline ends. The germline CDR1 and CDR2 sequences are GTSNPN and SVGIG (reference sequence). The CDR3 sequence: CAWSGGVPSYEQYF. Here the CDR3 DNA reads TGTGCCTGGAGTGGTGGCGTCCCCTCCTACGAGCAGTACTTC.

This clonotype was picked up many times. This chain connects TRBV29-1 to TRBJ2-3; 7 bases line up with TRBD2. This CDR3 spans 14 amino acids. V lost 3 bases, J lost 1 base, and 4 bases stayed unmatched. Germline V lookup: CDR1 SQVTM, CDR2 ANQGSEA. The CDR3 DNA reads TGCAGCGTTGAGGAGGGAGGGGGCACAGATACGCAGTATTTT. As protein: CSVEEGGGTDTQYF.

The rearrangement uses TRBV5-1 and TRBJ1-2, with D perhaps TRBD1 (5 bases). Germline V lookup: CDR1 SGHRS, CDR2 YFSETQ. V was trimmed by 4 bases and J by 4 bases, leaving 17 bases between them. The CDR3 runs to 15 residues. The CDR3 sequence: CASSPSTRAPYGYTF. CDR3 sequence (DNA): TGCGCCAGCAGCCCGTCTACCAGGGCCCCCTATGGCTACACCTTC.

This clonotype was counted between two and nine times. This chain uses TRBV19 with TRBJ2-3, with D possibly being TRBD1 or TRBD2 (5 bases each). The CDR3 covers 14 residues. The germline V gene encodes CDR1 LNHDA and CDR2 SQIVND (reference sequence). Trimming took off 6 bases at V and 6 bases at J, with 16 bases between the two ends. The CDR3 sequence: CASRRLGVVDTQYF. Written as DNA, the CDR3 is TGTGCCAGTAGACGGTTGGGGGTAGTGGATACGCAGTATTTT.

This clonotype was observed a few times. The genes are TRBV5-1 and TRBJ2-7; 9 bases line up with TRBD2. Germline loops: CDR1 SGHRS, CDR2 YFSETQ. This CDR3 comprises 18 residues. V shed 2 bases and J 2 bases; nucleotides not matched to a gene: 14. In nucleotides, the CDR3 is TGCGCCAGCAGCTTTTTACCAATGACTAGCGGAAAGACCTACGAGCAGTACTTC. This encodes CASSFLPMTSGKTYEQYF.

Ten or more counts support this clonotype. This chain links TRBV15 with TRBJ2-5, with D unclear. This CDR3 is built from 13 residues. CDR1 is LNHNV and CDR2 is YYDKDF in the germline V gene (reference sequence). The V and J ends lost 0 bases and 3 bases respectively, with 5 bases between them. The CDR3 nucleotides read TGTGCCACCAGCAGAGAAAGGGAAGAGACCCAGTACTTC. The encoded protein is CATSREREETQYF.

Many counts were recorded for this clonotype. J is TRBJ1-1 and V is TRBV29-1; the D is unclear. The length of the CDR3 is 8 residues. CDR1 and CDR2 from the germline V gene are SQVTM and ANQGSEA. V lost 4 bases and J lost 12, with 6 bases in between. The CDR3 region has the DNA TGCAGCGTTGGTCAGACTTTCTTT. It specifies CSVGQTFF. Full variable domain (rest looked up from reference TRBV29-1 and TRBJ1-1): SAVISQKPSRDICQRGTSLTIQCQVDSQVTMMFWYRQQPGQSLTLIATANQGSEATYESGFVIDKFPISRPNLTFSTLTVSNMSPEDSSIYLCSVGQTFFGQGTRLTVV.

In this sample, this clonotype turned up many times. The CDR3 DNA follows: TGTGCCAGCAGCCCCAGTGGCAGGGGATTACCCATAATCTACGAGCAGTACTTC. It specifies CASSPSGRGLPIIYEQYF. The V gene is TRBV11-2, the J gene TRBJ2-7; perhaps TRBD1 as D (6 bases). Germline CDR1 reads SGHAT; CDR2 reads FQNNGV. The CDR3 consists of 18 residues. Deletions cut 5 bases from V and 3 bases from J, with 26 bases between.

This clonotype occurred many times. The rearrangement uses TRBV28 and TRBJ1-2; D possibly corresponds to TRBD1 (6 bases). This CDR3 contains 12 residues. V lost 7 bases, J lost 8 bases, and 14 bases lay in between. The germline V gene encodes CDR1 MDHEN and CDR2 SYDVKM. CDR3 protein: CASISGAGGYTF. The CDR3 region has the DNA TGTGCCAGCATATCAGGGGCGGGGGGCTACACCTTC.

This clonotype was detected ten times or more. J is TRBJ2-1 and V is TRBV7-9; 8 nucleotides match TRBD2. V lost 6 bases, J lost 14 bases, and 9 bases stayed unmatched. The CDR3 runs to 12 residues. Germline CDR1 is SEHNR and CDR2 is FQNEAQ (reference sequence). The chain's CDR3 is CASRSREAGEFF. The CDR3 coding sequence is TGTGCCAGCAGGTCGCGGGAGGCTGGGGAGTTCTTC.

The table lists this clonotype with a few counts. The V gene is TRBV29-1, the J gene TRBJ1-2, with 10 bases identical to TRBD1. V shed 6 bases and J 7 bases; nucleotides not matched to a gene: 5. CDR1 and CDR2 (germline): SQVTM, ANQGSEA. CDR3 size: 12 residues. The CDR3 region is CSVGQGGLGYTF. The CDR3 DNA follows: TGCAGCGTCGGACAGGGGGGCCTTGGCTACACCTTC.